The 15 T cell receptor beta chains given below trace back to one sample, sequenced in a study of blood T cell repertoires in COVID-19. The protocol was immunoSEQ multiplex PCR, while the TCRdb copy is restricted to in-frame clones and leaves out a portion. The data contain approximately 300,000 clones, roughly 90% of them singletons. Sequencing was performed on peripheral blood. These receptors were obtained from a man aged 25-40 years with acute or convalescent COVID-19.

The chain links TRBV10-3 to TRBJ2-1, with D possibly being TRBD2 (7 bases). This CDR3 has 15 residues. V was cut by 6 bases and J by 6 bases, with 18 bases left in between. Germline-derived CDR1 and CDR2 are ENHRY and SYGVKD. In nucleotides, the CDR3 is TGTGCCATCAGCCCGGGTGGCGGGGGCTTCAATGAGCAGTTCTTC. Translating it yields CAISPGGGGFNEQFF.

This clone has just one count. The chain carries TRBV6-2 or TRBV6-3 and TRBJ1-1, with 8 nucleotides matching TRBD1. Germline lookup yields CDR1 MNHEY and CDR2 SVGEGT. The V and J ends lost 2 bases and 4 bases, in that order; junction bases with no gene match: 12. The CDR3 totals 17 residues. CDR3 loop: CASSYLTQGAQGTEAFF. The CDR3 DNA follows: TGTGCCAGCAGTTACCTAACTCAGGGGGCGCAGGGCACTGAAGCTTTCTTT.

The J gene is TRBJ2-7, the V gene TRBV9, with 9 bases that match TRBD2. There are 15 residues in the CDR3. CDR1 and CDR2 (germline): SGDLS, YYNGEE. V lost 1 base, J lost 3 bases, and 5 bases stayed unmatched. CDR3 sequence (DNA): TGTGCCAGCAGCGTAACCCCGACTAGCGGCTACGAGCAGTACTTC. Translation gives CASSVTPTSGYEQYF.

The chain combines TRBV20-1 with TRBJ2-5, with D perhaps matching TRBD2 (7 bases). V was clipped by 3 bases and J by 3 bases, with 20 bases between them. Germline V lookup: CDR1 DFQATT, CDR2 SNEGSKA (reference sequence). The CDR3 is made up of 16 amino acids. The CDR3 nucleotides are TGCAGTGCTAGTGAAAGAGGGGGAGGGAGGGAAGAGACCCAGTACTTC. Its protein is CSASERGGGREETQYF.

The chain couples TRBV6-5 to TRBJ2-7; D uncertain. This CDR3 spans 15 amino acids. Trimming removed 6 bases from V and 3 bases from J, with 18 bases in between. Germline CDR1 reads MNHEY; CDR2 reads SVGAGI. The CDR3 sequence: CASSPGDSQIYEQYF. The CDR3 DNA follows: TGTGCCAGCAGCCCGGGTGACTCGCAGATCTACGAGCAGTACTTC.

This chain links TRBV24-1 with TRBJ2-5; D unclear. V shed 3 bases and J shed 5 bases, with 9 bases lying between them. The CDR3 length is 13 residues. Germline CDR1 KGHDR, CDR2 SFDVKD. The CDR3, as DNA: TGTGCCACCAGTGATGCCCCGGTGGAGACCCAGTACTTC. Translating it yields CATSDAPVETQYF.

The chain recombines TRBV6-5 with TRBJ1-4; tentative D call: TRBD1 (6 bases). Trimming pared 0 bases from V and 7 bases from J, leaving 12 bases between. The CDR3 is 15 residues long. CDR1 and CDR2 (germline): MNHEY, SVGAGI. CDR3 in amino acids: CASSYSGGGGEKLFF. The DNA for the CDR3 is TGTGCCAGCAGTTACTCGGGGGGGGGCGGTGAAAAACTGTTTTTT.

CDR3 region: CASSQDRLARDEQFF. The CDR3 DNA follows: TGCGCCAGCAGCCAAGATAGACTAGCGCGTGATGAGCAGTTCTTC. The V and J genes are TRBV4-1 and TRBJ2-1; TRBD2 matches 8 bases. Germline CDR1 reads MGHRA; CDR2 reads YSYEKL. The CDR3 spans 15 residues. The junction had 6 bases not matched to a gene; V was cut back by 0 bases and J by 8 bases.

V is TRBV18 and J is TRBJ2-7, with 8 bases aligning to TRBD1. The trim removed 3 bases at V and 3 bases at J, leaving 4 bases unmatched. Germline V gene lookup returns CDR1 KGHSH and CDR2 LQKENI. CDR3 length: 14 residues. Here the CDR3 DNA reads TGTGCCAGCTCACCGGACAGGGCCTACTACGAGCAGTACTTC. It translates to CASSPDRAYYEQYF.

DNA for the CDR3: TGTGCCAGCAGTTTGGGAGACACAGGCAATCAGCCCCAGCATTTT. Translated, it gives CASSLGDTGNQPQHF. J is TRBJ1-5 and V is TRBV6-5; D gene unclear. CDR3 length equals 15 residues. V lost 4 bases to trimming and J lost 2 bases, with 12 bases between them. Germline V lookup: CDR1 MNHEY, CDR2 SVGAGI.

The V and J genes are TRBV18 and TRBJ1-4; no reliable D call. The CDR3 runs to 14 residues. Germline values: CDR1 KGHSH, CDR2 LQKENI. V lost 5 bases to trimming and J lost 4 bases, with 11 bases between them. DNA of the CDR3: TGTGCCAGCTCAGCCGGTGGGCATAATGAAAAACTGTTTTTT. Amino acids: CASSAGGHNEKLFF.

The gene calls are TRBV9 and TRBJ2-3, with 11 bases lining up with TRBD1. CDR3 size: 15 residues. The junction had 5 bases not matched to a gene; V was cut back by 0 bases and J by 8 bases. In germline, CDR1 is SGDLS, CDR2 YYNGEE. CDR3 sequence reads: CASSVEGTGGGTQYF. CDR3 DNA: TGTGCCAGCAGCGTAGAAGGGACAGGGGGAGGTACGCAGTATTTT.

V is TRBV13 and J is TRBJ2-3, with D perhaps TRBD2 (5 bases). The CDR3 sequence is 16 residues long. Germline V gene lookup returns CDR1 PRHDT and CDR2 FYEKMQ (reference sequence). The V and J ends lost 1 base and 1 base respectively, with 12 bases between them. CDR3 protein: CASSLETGSGTDTQYF. CDR3 nucleotides: TGTGCCAGCAGCTTAGAGACGGGGTCGGGCACAGATACGCAGTATTTT.

The J gene is TRBJ2-2, the V gene TRBV14; 7 nucleotides line up with TRBD2. Germline lookup yields CDR1 SGHDN and CDR2 FVKESK. Losses at the gene ends were 1 base for V and 5 bases for J; bases not matched to a gene: 1. This CDR3 has 14 amino acids. The CDR3 loop reads CASSQAGGTGELFF. CDR3 DNA: TGTGCCAGCAGCCAAGCGGGAGGAACCGGGGAGCTGTTTTTT.

The V call is TRBV30, the J call TRBJ1-2, with a weak D call TRBD1 (5 bases). This CDR3 has 12 residues. Per the germline V gene, CDR1 is GTSNPN and CDR2 is SVGIG (reference sequence). V was clipped by 4 bases and J by 3 bases, with 9 bases between them. The DNA of the CDR3 is TGTGCCTGGACAGGGCTTTACTATGGCTACACCTTC. Translation gives CAWTGLYYGYTF.